This passage covers 17 T cell receptor beta chains from one sample sequenced in a study of radiotherapy plus CTLA-4 blockade in lung cancer. The protocol was immunoSEQ multiplex PCR, while the TCRdb copy is restricted to in-frame clones and leaves out a portion. In the table there are roughly 50,000 clones, around 88% of which are singletons. The sample consisted of peripheral blood, taken from a patient treated with radiotherapy plus ipilimumab. Receptor source: a human donor with non-small cell lung cancer that progressed on radiotherapy plus ipilimumab. Some clones in this sample may be carry-over from other donors' samples.

The table lists this clone with a few counts. This chain links TRBV10-2 with TRBJ2-2, with D unclear. The CDR3 length is 13 residues. The V end lost 3 bases, the J end lost 6 bases, and 8 bases lay between the germline ends. Germline lookup yields CDR1 WSHSY and CDR2 SAAADI. CDR3 in amino acids: CASSDSRAGELFF. CDR3 in DNA: TGCGCCAGCAGTGACAGTCGGGCCGGGGAGCTGTTTTTT.

A single count supports this clone. V and J are TRBV2 and TRBJ1-6; D gene ambiguous. Germline V gene sequence: CDR1 SNHLY, CDR2 FYNNEI. V lost 7 bases to trimming and J lost 7 bases, with 14 bases between them. The CDR3 has 14 amino acids. This chain's CDR3 is CASTSGGPNSPLHF. CDR3 DNA: TGTGCCAGCACCTCGGGAGGGCCAAATTCACCCCTCCACTTT.

The V call is TRBV6-1, the J call TRBJ2-2; D is uncertain. Germline-derived CDR1 and CDR2 are MNHNS and SASEGT. Trimming pared 4 bases from V and 4 bases from J, leaving 13 bases between. The CDR3 has 15 amino acids. The CDR3 region is CASSGPRRVTGELFF. CDR3 coding DNA: TGTGCCAGCAGTGGACCCCGTCGGGTCACCGGGGAGCTGTTTTTT.

CDR3 sequence (DNA): TGTGCCAGCAGCTTAGGTAGCAGGGGAATCGATACGCAGTATTTT. It encodes CASSLGSRGIDTQYF. V usage is TRBV5-8 and J usage is TRBJ2-3; tentatively, D is TRBD1 (6 bases). The germline V gene has CDR1 SGHTS and CDR2 YDEGEE. V was shortened by 2 bases and J by 6 bases, with 16 bases between the two germline ends. The CDR3 spans 15 residues. The full variable domain, completed using reference TRBV5-8 and TRBJ2-3, is EAGVTQSPTHLIKTRGQQATLRCSPISGHTSVYWYQQALGLGLQFLLWYDEGEERNRGNFPPRFSGRQFPNYSSELNVNALELEDSALYLCASSLGSRGIDTQYFGPGTRLTVL.

This clone showed up just once. The genes are TRBV5-1 and TRBJ2-3, with TRBD2 identical over 10 bases. The V segment lost 2 bases and the J segment 5 bases; nucleotides outside the gene matches: 14. The germline V gene has CDR1 SGHRS and CDR2 YFSETQ. This CDR3 has 18 amino acids. The CDR3 reads CASSFSLAGVKSGDTQYF. The CDR3 DNA sequence: TGCGCCAGCAGCTTTTCGCTAGCGGGGGTCAAGTCTGGAGATACGCAGTATTTT.

This clone showed up just a few times. V usage is TRBV30 and J usage is TRBJ2-3; 11 positions agree with TRBD1. There are 13 residues in the CDR3. After removal of 7 bases from V and 7 bases from J, the junction contained 7 bases not matched to a gene. Germline V CDR1 and CDR2: GTSNPN, SVGIG (reference sequence). DNA for the CDR3: TGTGCCTTGATCGGGACAGGGGGTTATACGCAGTATTTT. It codes for CALIGTGGYTQYF.

The chain employs TRBV7-8 and TRBJ2-1; 8 bases are shared with TRBD2. The V gene's germline CDR1 is SGHVS and CDR2 FQNEAQ. J lost 0 bases, V lost 1 base, and 14 bases had no gene match. There are 20 residues in the CDR3. This chain's CDR3 is CASSLGYLREEPDSYNEQFF. In nucleotides, the CDR3 is TGTGCCAGCAGCTTAGGGTACTTGCGGGAGGAGCCGGACTCCTACAATGAGCAGTTCTTC.

The chain recombines TRBV5-1 with TRBJ2-6; TRBD1 might be the D (6 bases). From germline, CDR1 is SGHRS and CDR2 YFSETQ. The CDR3 covers 17 residues. V was clipped by 3 bases and J by 0 bases, with 13 bases between them. Here the CDR3 DNA reads TGCGCCAGCAGCTCGATCACAGGGCACTCTGGGGCCAACGTCCTGACTTTC. It codes for CASSSITGHSGANVLTF.

This sequence joins TRBV5-1 and TRBJ2-7, with 9 positions matching TRBD1. There are 15 residues in the CDR3. J was trimmed by 2 bases and V by 0 bases; bases with no gene match: 3. CDR1 and CDR2 from the germline V gene are SGHRS and YFSETQ. The DNA of the CDR3 is TGCGCCAGCAGCTTGGGACAGGGGGGGCCCTACGAGCAGTACTTC. This encodes CASSLGQGGPYEQYF.

The chain links TRBV4-1 to TRBJ1-1; tentative D call: TRBD1 (6 bases). Trimming cost V 3 bases and J 4 bases, with 9 bases left between them. The length of the CDR3 is 13 residues. Germline CDR1 MGHRA, CDR2 YSYEKL. In DNA form, the CDR3 reads TGCGCCAGCAGCCACATGGACAGCACTGAAGCTTTCTTT. It specifies CASSHMDSTEAFF.

The chain carries TRBV7-8 and TRBJ2-7; TRBD1 matches 8 bases. There are 16 residues in the CDR3. The germline CDR1 and CDR2 sequences are SGHVS and FQNEAQ. The ends lost 2 bases at V and 5 bases at J; junction bases unmatched: 11. The CDR3 DNA is TGTGCCAGCAGCTTAAGGAAGCCAGGGGGCCGCAACGAGCAGTACTTC. Amino acids: CASSLRKPGGRNEQYF.

The chain links TRBV7-2 to TRBJ2-7; D ambiguous. Germline V lookup: CDR1 SGHTA, CDR2 FQGNSA. Trimming took 1 base from V and 6 from J, leaving 13 bases between them. There are 14 residues in the CDR3. The CDR3 is CASSLDPVGREQYF. The DNA for the CDR3 is TGTGCCAGCAGCTTAGATCCAGTGGGCCGCGAGCAGTACTTC.

The chain has TRBV6-1 and TRBJ1-2, with 7 bases aligning to TRBD1. With V trimmed by 6 bases and J by 5 bases, 9 bases remained unmatched. This CDR3 spans 14 amino acids. Germline CDR1 reads MNHNS; CDR2 reads SASEGT. CDR3 sequence (DNA): TGTGCCAGCAGGTTACCGGGACAGATTTATGGCTACACCTTC. Amino acids: CASRLPGQIYGYTF.

The chain links TRBV21-1 to TRBJ2-7; the D segment call TRBD2 is taken from the table without a DNA check. TRBV21-1 is listed as a pseudogene. CDR3 length: 15 amino acids. The CDR3, as DNA: TGTGCCAGCAGCAAATCCCAGCGGGGTTCCTACGAGCAGTACTTC. Its protein product is CASSKSQRGSYEQYF.

The J gene is TRBJ2-5, the V gene TRBV14; TRBD2 matches 12 bases. Germline assignment: CDR1 SGHDN and CDR2 FVKESK. This CDR3 is built from 19 residues. V lost 2 bases and J lost 5; bases outside the gene matches: 15. The CDR3 here is CASSQRALAGGLVEETQYF. As DNA, the CDR3 is TGTGCCAGCAGCCAAAGGGCACTAGCGGGAGGACTTGTTGAGGAGACCCAGTACTTC.

V usage is TRBV19 and J usage is TRBJ1-1; maybe TRBD1 (5 bases). The V gene lost 8 bases and the J gene lost 0 bases, with 16 bases spanning the gap. The CDR3 loop spans 15 amino acids. Per the germline V gene, CDR1 is LNHDA and CDR2 is SQIVND (reference sequence). CDR3: CASCIDGHMNTEAFF. The CDR3 nucleotides are TGTGCCAGTTGCATCGATGGACACATGAACACTGAAGCTTTCTTT.

Only one count was recorded for this clone. The V gene is TRBV6-5, the J gene TRBJ2-5, with 9 nucleotides matching TRBD2. Germline lookup yields CDR1 MNHEY and CDR2 SVGAGI. This CDR3 has 16 amino acids. V lost 2 bases and J lost 4; bases outside the gene matches: 8. This CDR3 reads CASSYDGTSFRETQYF. Written as DNA, the CDR3 is TGTGCCAGCAGTTACGATGGGACTAGCTTTCGAGAGACCCAGTACTTC.